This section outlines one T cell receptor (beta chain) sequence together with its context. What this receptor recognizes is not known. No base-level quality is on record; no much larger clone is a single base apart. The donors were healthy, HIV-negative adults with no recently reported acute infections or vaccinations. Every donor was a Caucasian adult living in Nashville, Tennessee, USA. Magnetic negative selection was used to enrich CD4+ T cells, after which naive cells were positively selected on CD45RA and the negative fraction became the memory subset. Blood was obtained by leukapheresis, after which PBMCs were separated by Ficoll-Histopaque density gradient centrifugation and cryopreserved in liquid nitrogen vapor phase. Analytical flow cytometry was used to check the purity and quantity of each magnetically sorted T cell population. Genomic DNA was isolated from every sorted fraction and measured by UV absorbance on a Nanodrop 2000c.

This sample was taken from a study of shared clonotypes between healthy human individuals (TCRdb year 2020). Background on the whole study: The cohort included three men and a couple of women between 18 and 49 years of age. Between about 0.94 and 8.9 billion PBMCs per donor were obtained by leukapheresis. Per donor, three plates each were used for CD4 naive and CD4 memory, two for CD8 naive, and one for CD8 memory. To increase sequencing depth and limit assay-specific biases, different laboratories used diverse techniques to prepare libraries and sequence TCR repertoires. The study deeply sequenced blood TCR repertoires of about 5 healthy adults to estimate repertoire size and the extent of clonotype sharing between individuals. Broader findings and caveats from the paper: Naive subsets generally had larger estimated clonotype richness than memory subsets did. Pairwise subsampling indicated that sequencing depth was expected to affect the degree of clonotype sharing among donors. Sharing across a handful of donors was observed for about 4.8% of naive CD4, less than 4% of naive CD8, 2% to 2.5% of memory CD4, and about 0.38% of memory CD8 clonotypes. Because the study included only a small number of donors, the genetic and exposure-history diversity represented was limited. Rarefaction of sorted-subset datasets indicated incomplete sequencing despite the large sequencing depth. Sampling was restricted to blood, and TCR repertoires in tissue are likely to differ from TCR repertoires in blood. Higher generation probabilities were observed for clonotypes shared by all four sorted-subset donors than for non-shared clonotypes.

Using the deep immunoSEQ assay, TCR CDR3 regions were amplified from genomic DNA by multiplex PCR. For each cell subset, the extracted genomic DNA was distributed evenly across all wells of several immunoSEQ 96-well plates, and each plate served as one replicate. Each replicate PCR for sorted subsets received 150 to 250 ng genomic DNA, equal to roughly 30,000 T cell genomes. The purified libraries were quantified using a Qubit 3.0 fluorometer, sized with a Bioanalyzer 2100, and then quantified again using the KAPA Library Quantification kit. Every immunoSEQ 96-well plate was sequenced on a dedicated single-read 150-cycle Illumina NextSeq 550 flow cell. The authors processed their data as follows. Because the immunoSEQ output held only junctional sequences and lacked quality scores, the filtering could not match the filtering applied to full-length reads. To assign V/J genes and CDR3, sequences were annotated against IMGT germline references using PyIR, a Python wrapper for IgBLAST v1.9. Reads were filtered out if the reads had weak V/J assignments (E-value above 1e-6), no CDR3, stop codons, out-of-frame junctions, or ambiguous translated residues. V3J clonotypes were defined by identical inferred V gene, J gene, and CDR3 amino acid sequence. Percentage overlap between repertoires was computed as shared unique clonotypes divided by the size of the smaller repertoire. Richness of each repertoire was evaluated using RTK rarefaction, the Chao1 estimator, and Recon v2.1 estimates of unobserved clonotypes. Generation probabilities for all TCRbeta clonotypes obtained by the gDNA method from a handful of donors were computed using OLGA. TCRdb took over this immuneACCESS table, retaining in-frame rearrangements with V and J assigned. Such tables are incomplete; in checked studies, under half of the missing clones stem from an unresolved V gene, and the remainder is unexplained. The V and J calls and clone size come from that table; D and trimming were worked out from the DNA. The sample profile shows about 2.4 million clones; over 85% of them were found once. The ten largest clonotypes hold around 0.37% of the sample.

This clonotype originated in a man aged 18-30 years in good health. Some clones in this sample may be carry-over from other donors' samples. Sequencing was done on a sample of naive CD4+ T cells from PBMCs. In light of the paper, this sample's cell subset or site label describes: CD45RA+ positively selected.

The bases are TGTGCCAGCAGCTTGGGTATCGGGAGAGGAGATACGCAGTATTTT. Translated, it gives CASSLGIGRGDTQYF. Recombination connected TRBV7-3 to TRBJ2-3; TRBD2 is perhaps the D gene, given 6 matching bases. V drops 3 bases and J drops 5 bases, leaving 15 bases in between. According to the germline V gene, CDR1 reads SGHTA and CDR2 reads FQGTGA. CDR3 length: 15 amino acids, cysteine to phenylalanine. Kept here is only the CDR3 DNA, which spans 45 bases and is read in frame from base 1.